The clone carrying this TCR beta chain came up many times. Its target is unknown. Each CDR3 protein is one row after TCRdb ran MiXCR on the RT-PCR reads. The sample lists hundreds of thousands of distinct CDR3 sequences, about 10% occurring once. These data are taken from a study of response to subunit inactivated influenza vaccine. Study-wide results and limits: It was suggested by the authors that few new T cells are recruited by each seasonal influenza vaccination.

The TCR sequence derives from a man in his fifties or sixties who received an inactivated influenza vaccine. Here the sequenced sample was PBMCs from blood, taken on the day of vaccination.

The CDR3 coding sequence is TGTGCCAGCAGCTTAAGGGACAGGGGAGAGCAGTACTTC. Translating it yields CASSLRDRGEQYF. This chain joins TRBV6-6 and TRBJ2-7, with TRBD1 matching over 10 bases. CDR3 length: 13 residues. The J segment lost 7 bases and the V segment lost 6 bases, leaving 6 bases of the junction unmatched. CDR1 MNHNY and CDR2 SVGAGI come from the germline V gene (reference sequence).